Below, 10 T cell receptor beta chains from the same sample are listed, as sequenced in a study of tumor-infiltrating lymphocytes in primary liver carcinoma (dated by TCRdb to the late 2010s). For sequencing, an Illumina HiSeq 2500 was employed. Starting from about 500 ng total RNA, TCRbeta-specific cDNA was produced by reverse transcription with a constant-region primer and ProtoScript II reverse transcriptase. The TCRbeta libraries were prepared through three rounds of nested multiplex PCR following a slightly modified ARM-PCR procedure. Each of the first two PCR rounds ran for approximately 9 cycles using multiplex TRBV1-TRBV30 forward primers together with a Cbeta reverse primer. TCRdb reprocessed the public reads (quality trimming at Q25 with fastp, clone calling with MiXCR) and kept in-frame beta chains. Every entry covers one CDR3 protein and lists the most common genes and DNA from its rows. The sample yields fewer than 400,000 distinct CDR3 sequences; roughly 60% were counted once. The ten largest clonotypes hold about a sixth of the sample.

Blood RNA was extracted from unsorted whole blood with TRIzol reagent; germline DNA came from the DNeasy Blood & Tissue kit. Sequenced input: peripheral blood. All receptors derive from a woman aged 30 to 39 with primary liver carcinoma and hepatitis B virus infection.

The chain uses TRBV9 and TRBJ2-1; a possible D gene is TRBD1 (6 bases). Trimming stripped 5 bases from V and 8 bases from J, with 17 bases between. The CDR3 length is 14 residues. CDR1 is SGDLS and CDR2 is YYNGEE in the germline V gene. The CDR3 region is CASRRQGPSDEQFF. Written as DNA, the CDR3 is TGTGCCAGCAGGCGTCAGGGGCCCTCGGATGAGCAGTTCTTC.

A remark on this clonotype: Just one base apart from a much larger clone, this may be a read error. The chain links TRBV6-1 to TRBJ2-7; D unclear. The CDR3 is made up of 13 amino acids. Germline V CDR1 and CDR2: MNHNS, SASEGT. The CDR3 loop reads CASSVGTSNEQYF. For the CDR3, the DNA is TGTGCCAGCAGTGTGGGCACCTCCAACGAGCAGTACTTC.

Remarks on this clonotype: At one boundary the junction diverges from the germline segment, which might be a read error. The rearrangement uses TRBV6-5 and TRBJ2-2; the match to TRBD2 covers 11 bases. From germline, CDR1 is MNHEY and CDR2 SVGAGI. The length of the CDR3 is 15 residues. CDR3 in DNA: TGTGTCAGCAGGCCAAGACTAGCGGGAACCGGGGAGCTGTTTTTT. It codes for CVSRPRLAGTGELFF.

About this clonotype: One base away lies a much larger clone, so this may be a sequencing read error. V is TRBV4-2 and J is TRBJ1-2; D ambiguous. CDR1 and CDR2 from the germline V gene are LGHNA and YNFKEQ. This CDR3 comprises 12 residues. CDR3 DNA sequence: TGTGTCAGCAGCCAAGAAGACGATGGCTACACCTTC. Its protein product is CVSSQEDDGYTF.

A remark on this clonotype: Just one base apart from a much larger clone, this may be a read error. This chain uses TRBV6-6 with TRBJ1-4; 8 bases match TRBD1. With 8 bases clipped from V and 8 bases from J, the junction kept 10 bases outside the gene matches. This CDR3 contains 14 residues. Germline V gives CDR1 MNHNY, CDR2 SVGAGI (reference sequence). DNA of the CDR3: TGTGCCAGCGGGATCGGGACAGGACGCGAAAAACTGTTTTTT. This codes for CASGIGTGREKLFF.

The chain is built from TRBV7-9 and TRBJ1-1; TRBD1 matches at 7 bases. Per the germline V gene, CDR1 is SEHNR and CDR2 is FQNEAQ (reference sequence). J lost 5 bases, V lost 4 bases, and 7 bases had no gene match. CDR3 length: 14 amino acids. The DNA for the CDR3 is TGTGCCAGCAGCTCCAGGACAGGAGGAACTGAAGCTTTCTTT. Translating gives CASSSRTGGTEAFF.

As for this clonotype: The junction departs from the called germline gene at one end, perhaps through a read error. This chain links TRBV7-7 with TRBJ2-2; possible D gene TRBD1, 5 bases. CDR3 length: 15 residues. Germline assignment: CDR1 SSHAT and CDR2 FNYEAQ (reference sequence). The CDR3 here is CASSLDSANTGELFF. The CDR3 coding sequence is TGTGCTAGCAGCTTAGACAGTGCAAACACCGGGGAGCTGTTTTTT. Drawing the rest from reference TRBV7-7 and TRBJ2-2, the complete variable domain is GAGVSQSPRYKVTKRGQDVTLRCDPISSHATLYWYQQALGQGPEFLTYFNYEAQPDKSGLPSDRFSAERPEGSISTLTIQRTEQRDSAMYRCASSLDSANTGELFFGEGSRLTVL.

Details on this clonotype: This is likely a read error, given that the CDR3 carries no conserved phenylalanine or tryptophan at its end. V and J are TRBV11-2 and TRBJ2-3, with 8 bases aligning to TRBD1. V lost 3 bases, J lost 10 bases, and 12 bases stayed unmatched. The germline gives CDR1 SGHAT, CDR2 FQNNGV. This CDR3 is built from 15 residues. The chain's CDR3 is CASSFGDRRGDAQYS. The CDR3, as DNA: TGTGCCAGCAGCTTTGGGGACAGGAGAGGGGATGCGCAGTATTCT.

Worth noting for this clonotype: A much larger clonotype is one base distant, so this may be a read error. The genes are TRBV29-1 and TRBJ2-7; D is undetermined. Per germline, CDR1 SQVTM and CDR2 ANQGSEA. The length of the CDR3 is 13 residues. CDR3 bases: TGCAGCGTTTTGGCGGCGAGCTCCTACGATCAGTACTTC. Translation: CSVLAASSYDQYF.

This rearrangement joins TRBV7-9 to TRBJ2-6; TRBD1 is a possible D gene (5 bases). With 5 bases removed from V and 15 bases from J, the gap between germline ends came to 20 bases. There are 14 residues in the CDR3. Looked up from germline, CDR1 is SEHNR and CDR2 is FQNEAQ (reference sequence). The CDR3 DNA follows: TGTGCCAGCAGCCCAGCGCGTGGGGCCGACGCCCTGACTTTC. Translation: CASSPARGADALTF.